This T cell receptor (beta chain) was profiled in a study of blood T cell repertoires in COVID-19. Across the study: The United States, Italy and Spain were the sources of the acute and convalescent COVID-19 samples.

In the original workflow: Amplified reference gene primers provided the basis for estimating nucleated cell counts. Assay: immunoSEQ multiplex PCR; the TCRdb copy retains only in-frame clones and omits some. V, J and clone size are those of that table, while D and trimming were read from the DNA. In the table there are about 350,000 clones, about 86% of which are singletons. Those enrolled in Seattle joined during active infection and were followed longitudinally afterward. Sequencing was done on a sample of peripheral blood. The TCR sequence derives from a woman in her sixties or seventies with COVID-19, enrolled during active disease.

The CDR3 coding sequence is TGTGCCAGCAGACCCGGGACAGGGGGCTACTCTGGGGCCAACGTCCTGACTTTC. It specifies CASRPGTGGYSGANVLTF. This sequence joins TRBV5-4 and TRBJ2-6, with 12 nucleotides matching TRBD1. V lost 5 bases to trimming and J lost 0 bases; unmatched junction nucleotides: 6. CDR3 length: 18 residues. Germline V gene data show CDR1 as SGHNT and CDR2 as YYREEE (reference sequence). Full variable domain (missing parts from reference TRBV5-4 and TRBJ2-6): ETGVTQSPTHLIKTRGQQVTLRCSSQSGHNTVSWYQQALGQGPQFIFQYYREEENGRGNFPPRFSGLQFPNYSSELNVNALELDDSALYLCASRPGTGGYSGANVLTFGAGSRLTVL.